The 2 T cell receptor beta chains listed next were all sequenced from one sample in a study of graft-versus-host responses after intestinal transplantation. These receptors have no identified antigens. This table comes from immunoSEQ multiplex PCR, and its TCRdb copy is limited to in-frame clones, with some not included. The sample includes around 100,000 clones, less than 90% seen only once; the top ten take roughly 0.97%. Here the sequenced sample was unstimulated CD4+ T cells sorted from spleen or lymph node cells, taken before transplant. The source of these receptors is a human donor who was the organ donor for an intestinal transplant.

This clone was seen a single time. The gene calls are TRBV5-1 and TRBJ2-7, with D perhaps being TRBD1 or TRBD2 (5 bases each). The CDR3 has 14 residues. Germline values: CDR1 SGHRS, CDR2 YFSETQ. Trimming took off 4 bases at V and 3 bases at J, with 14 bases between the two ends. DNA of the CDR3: TGCGCCAGCAGCCCCGGGGCTTCTCTCTACGAGCAGTACTTC. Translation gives CASSPGASLYEQYF.

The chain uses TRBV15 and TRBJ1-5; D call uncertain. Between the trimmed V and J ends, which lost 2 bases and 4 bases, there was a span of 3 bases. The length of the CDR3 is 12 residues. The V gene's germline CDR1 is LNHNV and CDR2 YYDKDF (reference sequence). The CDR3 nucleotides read TGTGCCACCAGCAGACCTAATCAGCCCCAGCATTTT. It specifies CATSRPNQPQHF. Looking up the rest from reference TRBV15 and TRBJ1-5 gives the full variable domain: DAMVIQNPRYQVTQFGKPVTLSCSQTLNHNVMYWYQQKSSQAPKLLFHYYDKDFNNEADTPDNFQSRRPNTSFCFLDIRSPGLGDTAMYLCATSRPNQPQHFGDGTRLSIL.